The 25 T cell receptor beta chains in this list originate from one sample, sequenced in a study of blood T cells in healthy people across ages. A second roughly 6 to 11 cycle PCR used barcoded and J-beta primers. TCRdb reanalysed the 5' RACE reads using MiXCR and keeps one entry per CDR3 protein. The sample has about 670,000 distinct CDR3 sequences, approximately 52% seen once. The sample was blood. Source of these receptors: a woman older than 75 in good health.

As regards this clonotype: This may come from a read error, since a much larger clone is one base off. This chain links TRBV3-1 with TRBJ2-3; possible D gene TRBD2, 7 bases. Trimming removed 5 bases from V and 7 bases from J, with 22 bases in between. Per germline, CDR1 LGHDT and CDR2 YNNKEL (reference sequence). The CDR3 spans 16 residues. The CDR3 nucleotides read TGTGCCAGCAGCTACAGGCAGGGGAGGGGTCTAAATACGCAGTATTTT. Translated, it gives CASSYRQGRGLNTQYF.

V usage is TRBV29-1 and J usage is TRBJ2-1, with D perhaps TRBD2 (6 bases). V lost 4 bases, J lost 8 bases, and 18 bases lay in between. The CDR3 loop spans 14 amino acids. CDR1 SQVTM and CDR2 ANQGSEA come from the germline V gene. CDR3: CSVAPAGTSDEQFF. The CDR3, as DNA: TGCAGCGTTGCTCCAGCGGGTACGTCGGATGAGCAGTTCTTC.

This chain connects TRBV9 to TRBJ2-4; 15 bases align to TRBD2. The J call may be mistaken, given a closer DNA end match to TRBJ2-5. CDR1 is SGDLS and CDR2 is YYNGEE in the germline V gene. CDR3 length equals 17 residues. The CDR3 region has the DNA TGTGCCAGCAGCGTAGAGGGACTAGCGGGGGGCTCGGGGACCCAGTACTTC. Translated, it gives CASSVEGLAGGSGTQYF.

The chain carries TRBV7-9 and TRBJ2-3; TRBD1 matches at 9 bases. The CDR3 length is 20 residues. Germline lookup yields CDR1 SEHNR and CDR2 FQNEAQ (reference sequence). Losses at the gene ends were 5 bases for V and 10 bases for J; bases not matched to a gene: 28. CDR3 residues: CASSSIGTGLNPSATDAQYF. CDR3 coding DNA: TGTGCCAGCAGCAGTATTGGGACAGGGCTTAATCCCTCGGCAACGGATGCGCAGTATTTT.

The V call is TRBV3-1, the J call TRBJ2-2; 10 positions agree with TRBD2. The CDR3 loop spans 20 amino acids. With V trimmed by 3 bases and J by 7 bases, 20 bases remained unmatched. In germline, CDR1 is LGHDT, CDR2 YNNKEL (reference sequence). This CDR3 is CASSHALVQLAGTMGGELFF. CDR3 bases: TGTGCCAGCAGCCATGCCTTAGTCCAACTAGCGGGAACAATGGGCGGGGAGCTGTTTTTT.

This clonotype was detected once. The rearrangement uses TRBV24-1 and TRBJ2-7; D is uncertain. The CDR3 has 15 amino acids. V was shortened by 3 bases and J by 6 bases, with 17 bases between the two germline ends. From germline, CDR1 is KGHDR and CDR2 SFDVKD. CDR3 in DNA: TGTGCCACCAGTGATCCTACCTATCATTTCAGCGAGCAGTACTTC. Its translation is CATSDPTYHFSEQYF.

This chain links TRBV4-2 with TRBJ1-2, with D uncertain. V lost 0 bases, J lost 4 bases, and 15 bases lay in between. The length of the CDR3 is 16 residues. Germline assignment: CDR1 LGHNA and CDR2 YNFKEQ. The CDR3 protein is CASSQEDVAISYGYTF. The CDR3 nucleotides read TGTGCCAGCAGCCAAGAGGACGTCGCAATTTCCTATGGCTACACCTTC.

Only one count was recorded for this clonotype. This chain uses TRBV3-1 with TRBJ2-3, with a tentative D call TRBD1 (6 bases). The ends were cut back, 3 bases at V and 0 bases at J, with 13 bases in the middle. The CDR3 totals 16 residues. In germline, CDR1 is LGHDT, CDR2 YNNKEL (reference sequence). As DNA, the CDR3 is TGTGCCAGCAGCCAGCCGGACAGAACTAGCACAGATACGCAGTATTTT. This sequence encodes CASSQPDRTSTDTQYF.

The sample holds many counts of this clonotype. V is TRBV20-1 and J is TRBJ1-4; maybe TRBD1 (5 bases). Germline loops: CDR1 DFQATT, CDR2 SNEGSKA (reference sequence). The CDR3 spans 14 residues. V was cut by 6 bases and J by 7 bases, with 18 bases left in between. In DNA, the CDR3 is TGCAGTGCGCTTACGGGCCGTCAGGGTGAAAAACTGTTTTTT. This encodes CSALTGRQGEKLFF.

This chain connects TRBV29-1 to TRBJ1-1; 7 nucleotides line up with TRBD1. V lost 6 bases to trimming and J lost 1 base; unmatched junction nucleotides: 2. The CDR3 sequence is 12 residues long. Germline loops: CDR1 SQVTM, CDR2 ANQGSEA. The CDR3 nucleotides are TGCAGCGTCCACAGGGGGAACACTGAAGCTTTCTTT. Residues: CSVHRGNTEAFF.

Many counts were recorded for this clonotype. The V and J genes are TRBV5-1 and TRBJ2-7; D unclear. The CDR3 has 14 amino acids. V lost 0 bases to trimming and J lost 5 bases, with 12 bases between them. The germline V gene has CDR1 SGHRS and CDR2 YFSETQ. The CDR3 protein is CASSLASSLNEQYF. CDR3 nucleotide sequence: TGCGCCAGCAGCTTGGCCAGCAGCTTGAACGAGCAGTACTTC.

This clonotype was seen more than once but under ten times. V usage is TRBV28 and J usage is TRBJ1-5; the D is unclear. The CDR3 has 11 residues. V lost 1 base and J lost 6, with 1 base in between. Germline loops: CDR1 MDHEN, CDR2 SYDVKM. CDR3: CASSLFQPQHF. CDR3 bases: TGTGCCAGCAGTTTATTTCAGCCCCAGCATTTT. Complete variable domain (other parts from reference TRBV28 and TRBJ1-5): DVKVTQSSRYLVKRTGEKVFLECVQDMDHENMFWYRQDPGLGLRLIYFSYDVKMKEKGDIPEGYSVSREKKERFSLILESASTNQTSMYLCASSLFQPQHFGDGTRLSIL.

This clonotype was detected many times. The CDR3 loop is CASSVGTGWDYGYTF. The CDR3 coding sequence is TGTGCCAGCAGCGTCGGGACAGGGTGGGACTATGGCTACACCTTC. The V call is TRBV6-1, the J call TRBJ1-2, with 9 bases identical to TRBD1. The J segment lost 3 bases and the V segment lost 6 bases, leaving 8 bases of the junction unmatched. Germline CDR1 reads MNHNS; CDR2 reads SASEGT. The CDR3 has 15 residues.

The CDR3: CASSLMGGAHQPQHF. In DNA form, the CDR3 reads TGTGCCAGCAGTTTAATGGGGGGCGCCCATCAGCCCCAGCATTTT. The V gene is TRBV27, the J gene TRBJ1-5; D may be TRBD1 (6 bases). The CDR3 length is 15 residues. CDR1 is MNHEY and CDR2 is SMNVEV in the germline V gene (reference sequence). V was shortened by 2 bases and J by 5 bases, with 13 bases between the two germline ends.

This clonotype was seen many times. J is TRBJ1-2 and V is TRBV20-1, with D perhaps matching TRBD1 (5 bases). V was shortened by 6 bases and J by 7 bases, with 18 bases between the two germline ends. The CDR3 is 13 amino acids. Germline V gene data show CDR1 as DFQATT and CDR2 as SNEGSKA (reference sequence). CDR3 sequence reads: CSAGTNTYSGYTF. Written as DNA, the CDR3 is TGCAGTGCGGGGACCAACACTTATAGTGGCTACACCTTC.

The V gene is TRBV5-1, the J gene TRBJ1-2; D not resolved. CDR1 and CDR2 (germline): SGHRS, YFSETQ. The germline V and J ends were trimmed by 6 bases and 0 bases, with 15 bases remaining between them. This CDR3 spans 15 amino acids. CDR3 protein: CASNFFTGANYGYTF. The CDR3 nucleotides read TGCGCCAGCAACTTTTTCACGGGAGCTAACTATGGCTACACCTTC.

This clonotype was seen at least ten times. The rearrangement links TRBV6-5 to TRBJ2-7; D is possibly TRBD1 (6 bases). Germline CDR1 MNHEY, CDR2 SVGAGI. V dropped 6 bases and J dropped 0 bases, with 9 bases sitting between them. This CDR3 region has 13 residues. The CDR3 sequence: CASRDSTSYEQYF. DNA for the CDR3: TGTGCCAGCAGGGACAGCACCTCCTACGAGCAGTACTTC.

A word on this clonotype: With a much larger clone just one base away, this may be a read error. The J gene is TRBJ2-3, the V gene TRBV12-3 or TRBV12-4; D is undetermined. V was clipped by 3 bases and J by 9 bases, with 10 bases between them. This CDR3 comprises 12 residues. The CDR3 DNA follows: TGTGCCAGCAGTTTTTCCGCGGAGACGCAGTATTTT. Translation gives CASSFSAETQYF.

The table lists this clonotype with a few counts. The V call is TRBV5-1, the J call TRBJ1-1, with unresolved D. The CDR3 length is 12 residues. Germline V gives CDR1 SGHRS, CDR2 YFSETQ. Trimming took 4 bases from V and 3 from J, leaving 7 bases between them. CDR3: CASSKSDTEAFF. For the CDR3, the DNA is TGCGCCAGCAGCAAGTCGGACACTGAAGCTTTCTTT.

The count of this clonotype is one. The rearrangement joins TRBV12-3 or TRBV12-4 to TRBJ2-1; tentatively, D is TRBD1 (6 bases). The CDR3 totals 15 residues. Trimming pared 5 bases from V and 8 bases from J, leaving 19 bases between. The CDR3 loop reads CASSPGTWLFDEQFF. The CDR3 DNA sequence: TGTGCCAGCAGTCCAGGGACATGGCTATTTGATGAGCAGTTCTTC.

V usage is TRBV10-3 and J usage is TRBJ1-6; 7 bases match TRBD1. The CDR3 sequence is 16 residues long. CDR1 and CDR2 from the germline V gene are ENHRY and SYGVKD. Trimming took 10 bases from V and 6 from J; bases not matched to a gene: 15. In DNA form, the CDR3 reads TGTGCCACCCGGGCAACAGGGGCGAAAGCTAATTCACCCCTCCACTTT. This encodes CATRATGAKANSPLHF.

The rearrangement uses TRBV9 and TRBJ2-2; no definite D call. The CDR3 extends over 13 amino acids. V was clipped by 0 bases and J by 5 bases, with 5 bases between them. Germline-derived CDR1 and CDR2 are SGDLS and YYNGEE. The CDR3 coding sequence is TGTGCCAGCAGCGTAGGTCCAACCGGGGAGCTGTTTTTT. This encodes CASSVGPTGELFF.

On this clonotype: A much larger clonotype is one base distant, so this may be a read error. This chain uses TRBV12-3 or TRBV12-4 with TRBJ2-1; D ambiguous. The DNA end favors TRBJ2-7, so the J call may be wrong. The CDR3 is 15 amino acids. The CDR3 coding sequence is TGTGCCAGCAGCCCCACCCTTGGATCCTACAATGAGCAGTACTTC. Residues: CASSPTLGSYNEQYF.

The sample holds a few counts of this clonotype. The chain is built from TRBV25-1 and TRBJ2-1; 10 nucleotides line up with TRBD2. Germline V gene lookup returns CDR1 MGHDK and CDR2 SYGVNS. J gave up 3 bases and V 8 bases, and 16 bases lay outside the gene matches. The CDR3 is made up of 18 amino acids. Here the CDR3 reads CASSKPIAGGLFYNEQFF. In DNA, the CDR3 is TGTGCCAGCTCAAAACCTATAGCGGGGGGTCTGTTCTACAATGAGCAGTTCTTC.

This chain links TRBV6-1 with TRBJ2-7; 12 bases are shared with TRBD2. Matching the DNA end better, TRBJ2-5 makes the J call doubtful. Looked up from germline, CDR1 is MNHNS and CDR2 is SASEGT. The length of the CDR3 is 17 residues. This CDR3 is CASSAFKTSGGSETQYF. The DNA for the CDR3 is TGTGCCAGCAGTGCTTTCAAGACTAGCGGGGGCTCAGAGACCCAGTACTTC.